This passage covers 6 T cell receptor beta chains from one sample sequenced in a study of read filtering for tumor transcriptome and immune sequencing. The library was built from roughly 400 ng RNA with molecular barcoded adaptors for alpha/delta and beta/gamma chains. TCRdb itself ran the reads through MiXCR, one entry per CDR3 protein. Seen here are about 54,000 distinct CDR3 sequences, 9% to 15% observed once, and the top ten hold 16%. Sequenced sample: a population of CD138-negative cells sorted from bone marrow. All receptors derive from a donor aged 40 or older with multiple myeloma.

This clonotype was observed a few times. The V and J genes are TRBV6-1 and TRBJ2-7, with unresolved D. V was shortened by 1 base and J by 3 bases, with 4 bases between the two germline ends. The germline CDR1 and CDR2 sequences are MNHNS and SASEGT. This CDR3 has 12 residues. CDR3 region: CASSEGGYEQYF. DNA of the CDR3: TGTGCCAGCAGTGAAGGGGGCTACGAGCAGTACTTC.

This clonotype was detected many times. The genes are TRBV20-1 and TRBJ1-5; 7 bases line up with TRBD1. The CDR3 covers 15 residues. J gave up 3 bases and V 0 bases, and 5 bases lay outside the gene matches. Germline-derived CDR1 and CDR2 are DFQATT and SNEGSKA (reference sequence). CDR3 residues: CSARDPGQPNQPQHF. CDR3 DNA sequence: TGCAGTGCTAGAGATCCGGGACAGCCCAATCAGCCCCAGCATTTT.

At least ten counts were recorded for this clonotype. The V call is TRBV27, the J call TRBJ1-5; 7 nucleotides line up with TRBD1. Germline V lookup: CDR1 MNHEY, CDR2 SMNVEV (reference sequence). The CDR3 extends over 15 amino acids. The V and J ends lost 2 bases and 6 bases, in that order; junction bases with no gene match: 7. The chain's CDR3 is CASSLRQGTRQPQHF. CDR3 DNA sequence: TGTGCCAGCAGTTTACGACAGGGAACGCGTCAGCCCCAGCATTTT.

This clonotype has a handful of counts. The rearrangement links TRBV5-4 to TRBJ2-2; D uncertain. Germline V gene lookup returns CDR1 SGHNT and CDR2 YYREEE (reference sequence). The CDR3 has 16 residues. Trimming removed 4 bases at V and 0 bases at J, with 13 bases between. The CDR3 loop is CASSRTPETNTGELFF. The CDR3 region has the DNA TGTGCCAGCAGCAGGACGCCTGAAACGAACACCGGGGAGCTGTTTTTT.

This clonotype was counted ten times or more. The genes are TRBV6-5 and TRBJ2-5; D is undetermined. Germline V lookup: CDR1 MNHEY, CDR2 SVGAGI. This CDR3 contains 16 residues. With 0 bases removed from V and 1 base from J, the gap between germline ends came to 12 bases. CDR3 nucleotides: TGTGCCAGCAGTTACTCAAGTCCTCGTCCCCAAGAGACCCAGTACTTC. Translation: CASSYSSPRPQETQYF.

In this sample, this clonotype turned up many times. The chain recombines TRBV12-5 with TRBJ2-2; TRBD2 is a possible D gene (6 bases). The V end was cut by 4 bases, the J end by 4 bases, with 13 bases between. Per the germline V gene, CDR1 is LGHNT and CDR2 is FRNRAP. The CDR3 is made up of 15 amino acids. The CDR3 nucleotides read TGTGCTAGTGGTTCTAATGGGGGGAGCACCGGGGAGCTGTTTTTT. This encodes CASGSNGGSTGELFF.